This T cell receptor beta chain was found in a study of tumor and adjacent non-tumor tissue in lung cancer. Study-wide context: Stage I to III disease affected some 11 men and roughly five women aged about 31 to 85.

RNA was extracted from bulk tissue without any cell sorting. Three rounds of nested PCR, following a modified ARM-PCR protocol, produced the TCRbeta library. TCRdb passed the multiplex PCR reads through MiXCR, listing each CDR3 protein once. Altogether approximately 150,000 distinct CDR3 sequences are present, around two thirds being singletons, with the ten largest covering 15% to 20%. Study findings and constraints: Compared with tumor, normal lung showed significantly lower TCR diversity. Higher tumor TCR diversity was associated with shorter survival. Top 100 clones took a larger repertoire share in normal lung.

A note on this clonotype: What it recognizes is unknown. This clone may be a read error of a much larger clone one base away. The conserved final phenylalanine or tryptophan is absent from the CDR3, which likely points to a read error.

The sequenced material came from lung tumor tissue. The receptor's source is a man in his sixties with small cell lung cancer.

CDR3 loop: CAISEGGAGGQTQYY. CDR3 DNA: TGTGCCATCAGTGAGGGTGGAGCGGGAGGTCAGACCCAGTACTAC. This chain uses TRBV10-3 with TRBJ2-5; 9 bases are a match to TRBD2. CDR1 and CDR2 (germline): ENHRY, SYGVKD. The CDR3 is 15 amino acids. V lost 2 bases and J lost 6; bases outside the gene matches: 7.